Each of the 5 T cell receptor beta chains below was sequenced from the same sample in a study of PD-1 blockade in classical Hodgkin lymphoma. Stated time point: cycle 4 day 1 (C4D1), after five to seven weeks of nivolumab. Each patient relapsed following autologous stem cell transplantation, and prior brentuximab vedotin exposure differed. Sequenced by immunoSEQ multiplex PCR; TCRdb stores in-frame clones only, minus some. The data show some 95,000 clones, roughly nine tenths seen once. Sequences were derived from peripheral blood mononuclear cells (PBMCs), sampled before the fourth cycle of nivolumab. The receptors originated from a human donor with classical Hodgkin lymphoma.

The rearrangement links TRBV11-2 to TRBJ2-2; no definite D call. The CDR3 has 14 amino acids. The V gene's germline CDR1 is SGHAT and CDR2 FQNNGV. Trimming cost V 1 base and J 3 bases, with 6 bases left between them. The CDR3 reads CASSLGLYTGELFF. The CDR3 nucleotides read TGTGCCAGCAGCTTAGGACTGTACACCGGGGAGCTGTTTTTT.

The J gene is TRBJ2-1, the V gene TRBV19, with TRBD2 identical over 15 bases. CDR3 length: 19 amino acids. Germline CDR1 is LNHDA and CDR2 is SQIVND (reference sequence). The V and J ends lost 0 bases and 3 bases, in that order; junction bases with no gene match: 6. CDR3 protein: CASSIDTGLAGGFYNEQFF. Here the CDR3 DNA reads TGTGCCAGTAGTATAGATACTGGACTAGCGGGGGGGTTCTACAATGAGCAGTTCTTC.

The chain uses TRBV5-8 and TRBJ2-3; D is tentatively TRBD1 or TRBD2 (5 bases each). Germline V gene data show CDR1 as SGHTS and CDR2 as YDEGEE. The length of the CDR3 is 15 residues. Trimming took off 1 base at V and 0 bases at J, with 9 bases between the two ends. The CDR3 here is CASSLWDGSTDTQYF. For the CDR3, the DNA is TGTGCCAGCAGCTTGTGGGACGGGAGCACAGATACGCAGTATTTT.

The chain combines TRBV2 with TRBJ1-1, with a tentative D call TRBD1 (5 bases). The CDR3 consists of 14 residues. Trimming cost V 3 bases and J 5 bases, with 13 bases left between them. In germline, CDR1 is SNHLY, CDR2 FYNNEI. The CDR3 sequence is CASSEELKGTEAFF. CDR3 coding DNA: TGTGCCAGCAGTGAGGAATTAAAGGGGACTGAAGCTTTCTTT.

V is TRBV2 and J is TRBJ1-3; unclear D gene. The V gene lost 0 bases and the J gene lost 0 bases, with 3 bases spanning the gap. The germline gives CDR1 SNHLY, CDR2 FYNNEI. CDR3 size: 14 residues. The CDR3 region is CASSEASSGNTIYF. The DNA of the CDR3 is TGTGCCAGCAGTGAAGCGAGCTCTGGAAACACCATATATTTT.